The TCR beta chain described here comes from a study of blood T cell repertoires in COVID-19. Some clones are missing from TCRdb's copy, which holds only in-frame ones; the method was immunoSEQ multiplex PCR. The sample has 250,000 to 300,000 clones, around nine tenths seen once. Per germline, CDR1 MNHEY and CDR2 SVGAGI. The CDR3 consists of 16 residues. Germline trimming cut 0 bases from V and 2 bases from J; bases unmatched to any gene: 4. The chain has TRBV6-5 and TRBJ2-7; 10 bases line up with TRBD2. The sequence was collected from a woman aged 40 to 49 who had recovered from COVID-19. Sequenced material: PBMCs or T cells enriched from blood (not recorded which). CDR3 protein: CASSYSTSGLTYEQYF. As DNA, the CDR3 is TGTGCCAGCAGTTACTCGACTAGCGGGTTAACCTACGAGCAGTACTTC.